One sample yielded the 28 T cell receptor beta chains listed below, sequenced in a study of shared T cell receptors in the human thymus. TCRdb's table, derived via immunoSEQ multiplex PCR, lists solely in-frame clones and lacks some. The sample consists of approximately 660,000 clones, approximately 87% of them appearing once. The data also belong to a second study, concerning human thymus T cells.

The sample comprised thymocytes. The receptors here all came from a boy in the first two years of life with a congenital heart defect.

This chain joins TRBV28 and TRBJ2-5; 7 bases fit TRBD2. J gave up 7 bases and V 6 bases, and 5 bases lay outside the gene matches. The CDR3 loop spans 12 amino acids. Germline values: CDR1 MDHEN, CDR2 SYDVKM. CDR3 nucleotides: TGTGCCAGCAGCCGGGACTATGGGACCCAGTACTTC. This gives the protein CASSRDYGTQYF.

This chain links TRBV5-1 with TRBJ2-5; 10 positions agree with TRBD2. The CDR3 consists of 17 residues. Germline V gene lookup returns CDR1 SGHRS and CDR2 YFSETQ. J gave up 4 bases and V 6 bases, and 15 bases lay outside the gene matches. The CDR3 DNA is TGCGCCAGCATCCTTGGGGAGCGGGAGGGCCGGGGAGAGACCCAGTACTTC. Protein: CASILGEREGRGETQYF.

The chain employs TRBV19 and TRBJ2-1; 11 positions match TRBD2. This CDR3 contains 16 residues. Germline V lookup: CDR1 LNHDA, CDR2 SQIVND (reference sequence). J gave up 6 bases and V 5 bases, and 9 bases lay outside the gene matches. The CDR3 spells CASSSPLAGESNEQFF. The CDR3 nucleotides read TGTGCCAGTAGTTCCCCACTAGCGGGAGAATCCAATGAGCAGTTCTTC.

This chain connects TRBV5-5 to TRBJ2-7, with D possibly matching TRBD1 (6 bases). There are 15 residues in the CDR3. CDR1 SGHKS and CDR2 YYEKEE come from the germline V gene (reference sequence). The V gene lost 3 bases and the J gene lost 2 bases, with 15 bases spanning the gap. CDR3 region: CASSSPGHQPYEQYF. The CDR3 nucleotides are TGTGCCAGCAGCTCTCCGGGACACCAACCCTACGAGCAGTACTTC.

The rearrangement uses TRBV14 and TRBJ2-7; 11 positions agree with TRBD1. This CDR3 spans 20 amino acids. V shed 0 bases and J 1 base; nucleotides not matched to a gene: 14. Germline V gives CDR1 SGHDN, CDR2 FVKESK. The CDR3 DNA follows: TGTGCCAGCAGCCAAGAAAGCAACTGTGGACAGGGGGCACAGTCCTACGAGCAGTACTTC. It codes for CASSQESNCGQGAQSYEQYF.

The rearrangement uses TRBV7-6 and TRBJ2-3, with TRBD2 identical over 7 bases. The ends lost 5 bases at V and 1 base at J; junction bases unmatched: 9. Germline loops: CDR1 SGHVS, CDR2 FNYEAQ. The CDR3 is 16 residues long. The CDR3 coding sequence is TGTGCCAGCAGCCTTCCTCCTAGCGGCGGCACAGATACGCAGTATTTT. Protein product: CASSLPPSGGTDTQYF.

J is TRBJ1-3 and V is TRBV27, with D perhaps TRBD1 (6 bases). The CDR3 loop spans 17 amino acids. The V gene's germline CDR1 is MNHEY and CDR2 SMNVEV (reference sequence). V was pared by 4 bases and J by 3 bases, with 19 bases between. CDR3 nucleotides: TGTGCCAGCAGTTCAGGGACACCCTCCTATAATGGAAACACCATATATTTT. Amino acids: CASSSGTPSYNGNTIYF.

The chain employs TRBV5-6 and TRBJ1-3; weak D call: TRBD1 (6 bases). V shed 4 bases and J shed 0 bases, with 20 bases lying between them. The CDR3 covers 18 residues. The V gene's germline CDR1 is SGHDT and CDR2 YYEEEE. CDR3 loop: CASSRARPGHYSGNTIYF. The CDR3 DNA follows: TGTGCCAGCAGCCGGGCGAGGCCGGGACACTACTCTGGAAACACCATATATTTT.

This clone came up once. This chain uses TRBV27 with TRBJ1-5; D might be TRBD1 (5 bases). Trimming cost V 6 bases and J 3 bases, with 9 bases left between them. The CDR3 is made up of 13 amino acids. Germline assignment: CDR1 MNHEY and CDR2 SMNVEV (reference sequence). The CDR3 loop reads CASRGGYNQPQHF. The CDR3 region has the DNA TGTGCCAGCAGGGGGGGATACAATCAGCCCCAGCATTTT.

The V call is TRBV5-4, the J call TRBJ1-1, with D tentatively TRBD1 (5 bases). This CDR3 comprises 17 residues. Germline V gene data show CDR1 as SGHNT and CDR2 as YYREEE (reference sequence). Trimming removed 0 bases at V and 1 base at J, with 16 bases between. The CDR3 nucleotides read TGTGCCAGCAGCTTGGCCGAAGGGGTCTCGGAGAACACTGAAGCTTTCTTT. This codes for CASSLAEGVSENTEAFF.

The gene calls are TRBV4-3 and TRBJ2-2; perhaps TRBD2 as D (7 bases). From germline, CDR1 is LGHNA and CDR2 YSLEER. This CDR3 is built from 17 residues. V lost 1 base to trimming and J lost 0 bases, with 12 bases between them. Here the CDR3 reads CASSQAWEGANTGELFF. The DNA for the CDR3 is TGCGCCAGCAGCCAAGCTTGGGAGGGGGCGAACACCGGGGAGCTGTTTTTT.

The chain's CDR3 is CATPWDSYVEGLSQYF. The DNA for the CDR3 is TGTGCTACCCCCTGGGACTCCTATGTAGAAGGATTAAGCCAGTACTTC. The chain has TRBV7-7 and TRBJ2-5; a weak D match, TRBD2 (6 bases). Per the germline V gene, CDR1 is SSHAT and CDR2 is FNYEAQ (reference sequence). The CDR3 extends over 16 amino acids.

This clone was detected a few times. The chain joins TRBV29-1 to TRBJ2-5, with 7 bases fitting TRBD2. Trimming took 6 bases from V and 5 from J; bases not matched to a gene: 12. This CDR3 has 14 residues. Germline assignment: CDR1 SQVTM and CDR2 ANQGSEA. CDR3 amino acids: CSVGGGLVFETQYF. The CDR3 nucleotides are TGCAGCGTGGGGGGGGGTTTGGTTTTTGAGACCCAGTACTTC.

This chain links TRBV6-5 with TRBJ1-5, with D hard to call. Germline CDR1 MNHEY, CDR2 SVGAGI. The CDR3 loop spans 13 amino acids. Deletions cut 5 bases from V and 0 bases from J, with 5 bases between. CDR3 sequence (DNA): TGTGCCAGCAGTCCCAATAGCAATCAGCCCCAGCATTTT. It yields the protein CASSPNSNQPQHF.

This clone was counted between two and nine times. The CDR3 nucleotides read TGCGCCAGCAGCCACCCCCCGGGACAGGGGTCCTACGAGCAGTACTTC. Translation: CASSHPPGQGSYEQYF. The gene calls are TRBV4-1 and TRBJ2-7, with 10 nucleotides matching TRBD1. CDR3 length: 16 amino acids. J gave up 1 base and V 3 bases, and 6 bases lay outside the gene matches. Looked up from germline, CDR1 is MGHRA and CDR2 is YSYEKL.

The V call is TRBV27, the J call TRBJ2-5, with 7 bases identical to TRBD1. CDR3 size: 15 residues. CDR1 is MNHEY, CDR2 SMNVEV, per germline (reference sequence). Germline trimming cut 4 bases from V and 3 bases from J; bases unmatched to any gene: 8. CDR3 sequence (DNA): TGTGCCAGCAGTTCGAAGCTCAGGGGGAAAGAGACCCAGTACTTC. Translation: CASSSKLRGKETQYF.

For the CDR3, the DNA is TGCGCCAGCAGCTCAGGACTAGCGGGACCGGACTCCTACGAGCAGTACTTC. Protein sequence: CASSSGLAGPDSYEQYF. This chain uses TRBV5-1 with TRBJ2-7; TRBD2 agrees at 12 bases. CDR3 length: 17 residues. Unmatched junction bases numbered 7, after V lost 3 bases and J lost 0 bases. Germline V CDR1 and CDR2: SGHRS, YFSETQ.

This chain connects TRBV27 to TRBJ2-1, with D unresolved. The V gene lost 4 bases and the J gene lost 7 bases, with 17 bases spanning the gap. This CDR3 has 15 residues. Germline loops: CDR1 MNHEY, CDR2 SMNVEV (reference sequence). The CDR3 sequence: CASSSAASRWNEQFF. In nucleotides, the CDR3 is TGTGCCAGCAGTTCCGCGGCCTCAAGGTGGAATGAGCAGTTCTTC.

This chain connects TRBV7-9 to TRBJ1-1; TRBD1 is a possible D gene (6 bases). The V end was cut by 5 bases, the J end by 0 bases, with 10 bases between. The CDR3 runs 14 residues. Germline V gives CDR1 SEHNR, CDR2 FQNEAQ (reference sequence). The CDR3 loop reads CASSQWDMNTEAFF. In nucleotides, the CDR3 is TGTGCCAGCAGCCAGTGGGACATGAACACTGAAGCTTTCTTT.

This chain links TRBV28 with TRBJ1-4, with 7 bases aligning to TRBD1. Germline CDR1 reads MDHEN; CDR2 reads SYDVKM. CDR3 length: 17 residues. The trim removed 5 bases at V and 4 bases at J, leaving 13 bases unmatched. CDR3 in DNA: TGTGCCAGCAGTCCACCGACAGGGAAGGGGCTTAATGAAAAACTGTTTTTT. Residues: CASSPPTGKGLNEKLFF. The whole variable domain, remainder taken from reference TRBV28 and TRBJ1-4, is DVKVTQSSRYLVKRTGEKVFLECVQDMDHENMFWYRQDPGLGLRLIYFSYDVKMKEKGDIPEGYSVSREKKERFSLILESASTNQTSMYLCASSPPTGKGLNEKLFFGSGTQLSVL.

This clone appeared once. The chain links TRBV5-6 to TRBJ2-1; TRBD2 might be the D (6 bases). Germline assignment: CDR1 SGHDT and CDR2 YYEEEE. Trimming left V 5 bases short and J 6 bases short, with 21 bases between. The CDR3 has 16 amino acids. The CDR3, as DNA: TGTGCCAGCAGTGCTCTGGCGGGAAGAGGGCCCAATGAGCAGTTCTTC. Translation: CASSALAGRGPNEQFF. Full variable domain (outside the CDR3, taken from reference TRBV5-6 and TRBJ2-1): DAGVTQSPTHLIKTRGQQVTLRCSPKSGHDTVSWYQQALGQGPQFIFQYYEEEERQRGNFPDRFSGHQFPNYSSELNVNALLLGDSALYLCASSALAGRGPNEQFFGPGTRLTVL.

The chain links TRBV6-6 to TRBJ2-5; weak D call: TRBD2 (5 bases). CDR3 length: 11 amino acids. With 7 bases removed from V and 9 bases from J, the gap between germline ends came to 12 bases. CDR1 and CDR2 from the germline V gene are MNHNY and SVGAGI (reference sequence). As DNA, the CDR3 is TGTGCCAGCAACGCTCGGGGAGCCCAGTACTTC. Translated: CASNARGAQYF.

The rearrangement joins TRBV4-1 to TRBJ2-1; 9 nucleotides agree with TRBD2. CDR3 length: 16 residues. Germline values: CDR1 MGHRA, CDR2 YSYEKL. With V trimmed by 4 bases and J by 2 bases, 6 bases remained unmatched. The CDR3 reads CASSRPAGGTYNEQFF. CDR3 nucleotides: TGCGCCAGCAGCCGGCCAGCGGGAGGTACCTACAATGAGCAGTTCTTC.

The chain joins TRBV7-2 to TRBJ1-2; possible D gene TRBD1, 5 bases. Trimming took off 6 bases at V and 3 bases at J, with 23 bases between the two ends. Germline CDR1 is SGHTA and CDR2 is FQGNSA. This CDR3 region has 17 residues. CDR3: CASSPNAGTEGDYGYTF. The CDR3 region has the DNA TGTGCCAGCAGTCCAAACGCGGGGACGGAGGGAGACTATGGCTACACCTTC.

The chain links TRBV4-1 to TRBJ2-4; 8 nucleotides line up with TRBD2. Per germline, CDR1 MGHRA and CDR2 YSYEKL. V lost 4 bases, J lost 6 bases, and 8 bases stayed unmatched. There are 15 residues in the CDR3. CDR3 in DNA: TGCGCCAGCAGCCCCCGGACTAGCAAGCCAAACATTCAGTACTTC. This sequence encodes CASSPRTSKPNIQYF.

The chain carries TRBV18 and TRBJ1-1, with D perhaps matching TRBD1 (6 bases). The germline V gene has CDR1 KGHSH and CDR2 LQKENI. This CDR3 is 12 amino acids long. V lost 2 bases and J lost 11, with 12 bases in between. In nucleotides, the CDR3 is TGTGCCAGCTCACCAGGGGGGGCCCTCGCTTTCTTT. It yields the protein CASSPGGALAFF.

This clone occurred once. The CDR3 spells CASSLFGGTEAFF. The CDR3 nucleotides read TGTGCCAGCAGCTTATTTGGGGGGACTGAAGCTTTCTTT. The chain recombines TRBV11-3 with TRBJ1-1; D might be TRBD1 (5 bases). CDR3 size: 13 residues. The V gene lost 2 bases and the J gene lost 5 bases, with 9 bases spanning the gap. The germline CDR1 and CDR2 sequences are SGHNT and YENEEA. Full variable domain (missing parts from reference TRBV11-3 and TRBJ1-1): EAGVVQSPRYKIIEKKQPVAFWCNPISGHNTLYWYLQNLGQGPELLIRYENEEAVDDSQLPKDRFSAERLKGVDSTLKIQPAELGDSAVYLCASSLFGGTEAFFGQGTRLTVV.

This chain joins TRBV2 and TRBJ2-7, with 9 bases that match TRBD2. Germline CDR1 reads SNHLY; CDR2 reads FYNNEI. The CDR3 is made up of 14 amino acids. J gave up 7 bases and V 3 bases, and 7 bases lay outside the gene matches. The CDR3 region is CASSEREGVREQYF. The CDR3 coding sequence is TGTGCCAGCAGTGAGCGGGAGGGGGTGAGGGAGCAGTACTTC.